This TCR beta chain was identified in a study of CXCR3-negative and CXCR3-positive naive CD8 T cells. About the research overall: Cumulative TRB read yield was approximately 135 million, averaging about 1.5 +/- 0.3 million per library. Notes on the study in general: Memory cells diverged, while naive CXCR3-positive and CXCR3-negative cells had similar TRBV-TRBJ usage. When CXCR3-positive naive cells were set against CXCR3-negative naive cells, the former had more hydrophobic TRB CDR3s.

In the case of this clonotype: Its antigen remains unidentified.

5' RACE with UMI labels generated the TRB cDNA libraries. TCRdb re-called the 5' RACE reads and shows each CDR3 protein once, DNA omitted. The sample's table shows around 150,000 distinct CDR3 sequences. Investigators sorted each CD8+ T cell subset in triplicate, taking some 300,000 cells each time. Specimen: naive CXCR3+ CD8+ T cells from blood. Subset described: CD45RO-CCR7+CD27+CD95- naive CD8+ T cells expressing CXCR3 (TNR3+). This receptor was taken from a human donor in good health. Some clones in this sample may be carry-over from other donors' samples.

The chain's CDR3 is CASSYSRGPGDTQYF. This chain links TRBV6-5 with TRBJ2-3; TCRdb outputs TRBD1, but without DNA this stays unchecked. CDR3 size: 15 residues. Germline V lookup: CDR1 MNHEY, CDR2 SVGAGI.